This record covers a single T cell receptor (beta chain). Its antigen is not identified. The data are from a study of beta chain features in type 1 diabetes. The overall study: Examination spanned 90 million to 140 million sorted cells from all samples. Whole-study findings and limits: cDNA-based sequencing might over-represent cells highly expressing TCR.

One heparinised draw, averaging about 116 mL, was taken per donor. Cells sorted by CD45RO/CCR7/CD25/CD127/CD95/CD27 comprised CD4+ naive, central memory, regulatory and stem cell-like memory cells. Germline V lookup: CDR1 LGHNA, CDR2 YSLEER. The CDR3 has 16 amino acids. J lost 5 bases, V lost 4 bases, and 6 bases had no gene match. cDNA synthesis used the whole RNA isolate, giving expressed TCRB sequences. The repertoire was sequenced with immunoSEQ multiplex PCR; TCRdb's copy has only in-frame clones and lacks some. Among 250,000 to 400,000 clones listed, roughly 15% were seen once. V and J are TRBV4-3 and TRBJ2-2; 11 nucleotides line up with TRBD2. The receptor was isolated from a man aged 30 to 39 in good health. Specimen: central memory CD4+ T cells from blood. The CDR3 spells CASSPQTSGVTGELFF. The DNA for the CDR3 is TGCGCCAGCAGCCCCCAGACTAGCGGGGTGACCGGGGAGCTGTTTTTT.